The next 25 T cell receptor beta chains were all read from a single sample in a study of OX40 agonist ivuxolimab in advanced cancers. Data came from immunoSEQ multiplex PCR; TCRdb stores just in-frame clones and leaves some out. Here the sample spans some 62,000 clones, 91% being singletons. The sample here was CD4+ or CD8+ T cells sorted from blood, taken in a trial of the OX40 agonist ivuxolimab. The receptors derive from an adult with an advanced solid tumor such as melanoma, head and neck, liver or kidney cancer.

This rearrangement joins TRBV5-4 to TRBJ1-2; D is possibly TRBD1 (5 bases). The germline gives CDR1 SGHNT, CDR2 YYREEE (reference sequence). The CDR3 loop spans 12 amino acids. The V end lost 4 bases, the J end lost 7 bases, and 11 bases lay between the germline ends. The CDR3 DNA reads as TGTGCCAGCAGCCCGGGACTGCTTGGCTACACCTTC. Translating it yields CASSPGLLGYTF.

The V call is TRBV6-5, the J call TRBJ1-1; 9 bases align to TRBD1. V shed 6 bases and J 5 bases; nucleotides not matched to a gene: 7. Germline V gives CDR1 MNHEY, CDR2 SVGAGI. The CDR3 consists of 14 residues. The DNA for the CDR3 is TGTGCCAGCAGCGCCGGGACAGGGAGGACTGAAGCTTTCTTT. Its protein is CASSAGTGRTEAFF.

The CDR3 bases are TGTGCCAGCAGACCCAAAGGACTACCGGTCGAGCAGTACTTC. Protein sequence: CASRPKGLPVEQYF. The chain joins TRBV6-5 to TRBJ2-7, with D perhaps matching TRBD2 (6 bases). The CDR3 has 14 amino acids. Trimming cost V 6 bases and J 6 bases, with 18 bases left between them. Germline values: CDR1 MNHEY, CDR2 SVGAGI.

The chain recombines TRBV7-9 with TRBJ1-5; D not certain. Germline CDR1 and CDR2: SEHNR and FQNEAQ (reference sequence). V gave up 5 bases and J gave up 5 bases, with 7 bases separating them. The CDR3 is 12 amino acids. CDR3 loop: CASSSSDQPQHF. CDR3 in DNA: TGTGCCAGCAGCAGCAGTGATCAGCCCCAGCATTTT.

This chain connects TRBV6-5 to TRBJ1-1; D is ambiguous. V shed 0 bases and J shed 1 base, with 6 bases lying between them. CDR1 MNHEY and CDR2 SVGAGI come from the germline V gene. The CDR3 runs to 14 residues. The CDR3 reads CASSYSFGNTEAFF. The CDR3 bases are TGTGCCAGCAGTTACTCGTTCGGGAACACTGAAGCTTTCTTT.

This chain connects TRBV6-1 to TRBJ2-7; 11 nucleotides agree with TRBD2. The CDR3 consists of 14 residues. The germline gives CDR1 MNHNS, CDR2 SASEGT. V was pared by 11 bases and J by 9 bases, with 15 bases of the junction left unmatched. The CDR3 DNA reads as TGTGCCGTCGAACGGGGACTAGCGGCCCTGGGGCAGTACTTC. Translating it yields CAVERGLAALGQYF.

The V call is TRBV5-4, the J call TRBJ1-6; TRBD1 agrees at 8 bases. The CDR3 spans 14 residues. The J segment lost 3 bases and the V segment lost 6 bases, leaving 2 bases of the junction unmatched. Germline lookup yields CDR1 SGHNT and CDR2 YYREEE (reference sequence). CDR3: CASTGQGYNSPLHF. In nucleotides, the CDR3 is TGTGCCAGCACTGGACAGGGCTATAATTCACCCCTCCACTTT. The entire variable domain, with the rest obtained from reference TRBV5-4 and TRBJ1-6, is as follows: ETGVTQSPTHLIKTRGQQVTLRCSSQSGHNTVSWYQQALGQGPQFIFQYYREEENGRGNFPPRFSGLQFPNYSSELNVNALELDDSALYLCASTGQGYNSPLHFGNGTRLTVT.

The chain carries TRBV27 and TRBJ2-5; 8 nucleotides agree with TRBD2. V shed 3 bases and J 6 bases; nucleotides not matched to a gene: 3. The germline CDR1 and CDR2 sequences are MNHEY and SMNVEV (reference sequence). The CDR3 loop spans 13 amino acids. The CDR3 region has the DNA TGTGCCAGCAGTTTTGGGACTAGTAAGACCCAGTACTTC. It is translated as CASSFGTSKTQYF.

The chain joins TRBV27 to TRBJ1-5; 9 bases are a match to TRBD1. The CDR3 loop spans 17 amino acids. The germline gives CDR1 MNHEY, CDR2 SMNVEV (reference sequence). V trimming: 5 bases; J trimming: 2 bases; junction bases outside the gene matches: 10. CDR3 loop: CASSPGQGIGGNQPQHF. The CDR3 coding sequence is TGTGCCAGCAGTCCGGGACAGGGTATTGGCGGCAATCAGCCCCAGCATTTT.

The V and J genes are TRBV6-6 and TRBJ2-7; D unresolved. This CDR3 region has 14 residues. Trimming shortened V by 7 bases and J by 5 bases, and 18 bases separated the two germline ends. CDR1 and CDR2 (germline): MNHNY, SVGAGI (reference sequence). The CDR3 region has the DNA TGTGCCAGCACCGACCCCCCTGACCCCCACGAGCAGTACTTC. As protein: CASTDPPDPHEQYF.

The chain is built from TRBV28 and TRBJ2-7; a possible D gene is TRBD2 (5 bases). The V end was cut by 0 bases, the J end by 2 bases, with 11 bases between. Germline lookup yields CDR1 MDHEN and CDR2 SYDVKM. The CDR3 totals 15 residues. The CDR3 reads CASSLWTGKTYEQYF. In nucleotides, the CDR3 is TGTGCCAGCAGTTTATGGACGGGGAAAACCTACGAGCAGTACTTC.

V gene TRBV18 combines with J gene TRBJ2-7; 13 bases are shared with TRBD2. Losses at the gene ends were 3 bases for V and 0 bases for J; bases not matched to a gene: 2. The CDR3 runs to 16 residues. CDR1 KGHSH and CDR2 LQKENI come from the germline V gene. CDR3 region: CASSPWTSGSSYEQYF. The CDR3 DNA reads TGTGCCAGCTCACCCTGGACTAGCGGGAGCTCCTACGAGCAGTACTTC.

This sequence joins TRBV19 and TRBJ1-1; D call uncertain. Trimming cost V 5 bases and J 1 base, with 8 bases left between them. Germline assignment: CDR1 LNHDA and CDR2 SQIVND (reference sequence). The CDR3 extends over 13 amino acids. CDR3: CASSVTANTEAFF. The CDR3 nucleotides are TGTGCCAGTAGTGTTACAGCGAACACTGAAGCTTTCTTT. Full variable domain (rest looked up from reference TRBV19 and TRBJ1-1): DGGITQSPKYLFRKEGQNVTLSCEQNLNHDAMYWYRQDPGQGLRLIYYSQIVNDFQKGDIAEGYSVSREKKESFPLTVTSAQKNPTAFYLCASSVTANTEAFFGQGTRLTVV.

The chain employs TRBV21-1 and TRBJ2-3; the table's D call of TRBD2 was not tested on the DNA. TRBV21-1 is a pseudogene locus. This CDR3 has 18 residues. CDR3 nucleotide sequence: TGTGCCAGCAGCAAAGGCGGATGTAGTATCGCGGGAGGGAGTACGCAGTATTTT. Its protein product is CASSKGGCSIAGGSTQYF.

This CDR3 reads CASSHGTGGAANYGYTF. CDR3 DNA: TGTGCCAGCAGCCACGGGACAGGGGGTGCTGCTAACTATGGCTACACCTTC. This chain connects TRBV28 to TRBJ1-2; 11 bases fit TRBD1. The germline CDR1 and CDR2 sequences are MDHEN and SYDVKM. This CDR3 comprises 17 residues. The V and J ends lost 6 bases and 0 bases, in that order; junction bases with no gene match: 9.

The J gene is TRBJ2-5, the V gene TRBV6-6; the D call may be TRBD1 or TRBD2 (6 bases each). The V gene lost 5 bases and the J gene lost 7 bases, with 17 bases spanning the gap. The length of the CDR3 is 14 residues. Germline V lookup: CDR1 MNHNY, CDR2 SVGAGI (reference sequence). The CDR3 here is CASSDRDFRGTQYF. In nucleotides, the CDR3 is TGTGCCAGCAGTGACCGGGACTTCAGGGGGACCCAGTACTTC.

This rearrangement joins TRBV5-4 to TRBJ2-1, with D perhaps being TRBD1 or TRBD2 (5 bases each). Trimming took off 4 bases at V and 0 bases at J, with 11 bases between the two ends. In germline, CDR1 is SGHNT, CDR2 YYREEE (reference sequence). The CDR3 totals 15 residues. CDR3 nucleotide sequence: TGTGCCAGCAGCCTCCGGGACCCCTCCTACAATGAGCAGTTCTTC. Amino acid sequence: CASSLRDPSYNEQFF.

The rearrangement links TRBV5-4 to TRBJ2-5, with D perhaps TRBD1 or TRBD2 (6 bases each). CDR1 and CDR2 from the germline V gene are SGHNT and YYREEE (reference sequence). V shed 3 bases and J shed 1 base, with 16 bases lying between them. The length of the CDR3 is 16 residues. The DNA of the CDR3 is TGTGCCAGCAGCTCCGGGGGCAGGCCCATCCAAGAGACCCAGTACTTC. It is translated as CASSSGGRPIQETQYF.

This chain joins TRBV7-8 and TRBJ2-7; 10 bases are shared with TRBD1. Germline trimming cut 5 bases from V and 3 bases from J; bases unmatched to any gene: 4. The CDR3 has 14 amino acids. Germline-derived CDR1 and CDR2 are SGHVS and FQNEAQ. CDR3 region: CASSVRTGGYEQYF. CDR3 nucleotides: TGTGCCAGCAGCGTACGGACAGGGGGCTACGAGCAGTACTTC.

CDR3 loop: CASSLTSSGANVLTF. In nucleotides, the CDR3 is TGTGCCAGCAGCTTAACTAGCTCTGGGGCCAACGTCCTGACTTTC. The chain couples TRBV7-3 to TRBJ2-6; D gene unclear. Germline loops: CDR1 SGHTA, CDR2 FQGTGA. The CDR3 length is 15 residues. With 0 bases removed from V and 0 bases from J, the gap between germline ends came to 3 bases.

This chain connects TRBV14 to TRBJ2-1; the D gene is possibly TRBD2 (5 bases). V lost 0 bases, J lost 12 bases, and 12 bases lay in between. Germline V gene data show CDR1 as SGHDN and CDR2 as FVKESK. The CDR3 totals 13 residues. The CDR3 DNA is TGTGCCAGCAGCCAAGATCTGGGCGGGTCGCAGTTCTTC. This sequence encodes CASSQDLGGSQFF.

The chain combines TRBV7-9 with TRBJ1-2; no firm D call. V lost 5 bases and J 0 bases, leaving 7 bases between the germline ends. There are 13 residues in the CDR3. Germline V CDR1 and CDR2: SEHNR, FQNEAQ (reference sequence). CDR3 sequence reads: CASSPRSNYGYTF. In DNA, the CDR3 is TGTGCCAGCAGCCCCCGCTCTAACTATGGCTACACCTTC.

The rearrangement uses TRBV28 and TRBJ2-1, with 11 bases fitting TRBD2. CDR1 and CDR2 (germline): MDHEN, SYDVKM. The CDR3 contains 15 residues. The ends lost 7 bases at V and 4 bases at J; junction bases unmatched: 6. CDR3 amino acids: CASIPGTSGYNEQFF. The CDR3 bases are TGTGCCAGCATCCCCGGGACTAGCGGTTACAATGAGCAGTTCTTC.

The V gene is TRBV7-6, the J gene TRBJ2-3; TRBD2 matches 14 bases. Germline V gene data show CDR1 as SGHVS and CDR2 as FNYEAQ. J lost 2 bases, V lost 4 bases, and 5 bases had no gene match. This CDR3 contains 17 residues. This CDR3 is CASSSRTSGGFTDTQYF. In DNA form, the CDR3 reads TGTGCCAGCAGCTCCCGGACTAGCGGGGGGTTCACAGATACGCAGTATTTT. Using reference TRBV7-6 and TRBJ2-3 for the parts outside the CDR3, the full variable domain is GAGVSQSPRYKVTKRGQDVALRCDPISGHVSLYWYRQALGQGPEFLTYFNYEAQQDKSGLPNDRFSAERPEGSISTLTIQRTEQRDSAMYRCASSSRTSGGFTDTQYFGPGTRLTVL.

The J gene is TRBJ1-5, the V gene TRBV15; no reliable D call. The CDR3 contains 12 residues. Germline V gene sequence: CDR1 LNHNV, CDR2 YYDKDF (reference sequence). V lost 1 base to trimming and J lost 11 bases, with 9 bases between them. The CDR3 is CATSRGGQAQHF. In DNA, the CDR3 is TGTGCCACCAGCAGAGGAGGCCAGGCCCAGCATTTT. Using reference TRBV15 and TRBJ1-5 for the parts outside the CDR3, the full variable domain is DAMVIQNPRYQVTQFGKPVTLSCSQTLNHNVMYWYQQKSSQAPKLLFHYYDKDFNNEADTPDNFQSRRPNTSFCFLDIRSPGLGDTAMYLCATSRGGQAQHFGDGTRLSIL.